This T cell receptor (beta chain) was recorded in a study of T cell repertoires in cytomegalovirus infection. The overall study: The authors relied on CMV epitopes, both recently identified HLA-C-restricted and well-studied HLA-B-restricted. Matching HLA type and CMV infection were both indicated by public TCR beta signatures. Study-level findings and limits: Adding up the frequency of public TCR beta families identified people who carried CMV plus the relevant HLA. The response measured ex vivo was dominated by TCR beta clonotypes (HLA-C-restricted and CMV-specific).

The CDR3 length is 18 residues. V was pared by 1 base and J by 0 bases, with 16 bases between. Germline loops: CDR1 LGHNA, CDR2 YSLEER. MiXCR, applied by TCRdb to the reads, yields one record per CDR3 protein. The data contain about 830,000 distinct CDR3 sequences, 30% to 35% of them singletons. Points on this clonotype: Its matching antigen is unknown.

V gene TRBV4-3 combines with J gene TRBJ1-3; no clear D gene. Material: cultured CD8+ T cells from PBMCs, obtained from culture after CMV antigen stimulation. This receptor was obtained from a human donor in good health (CMV status not recorded). Some clones in this sample may be carry-over from other donors' samples. The CDR3 region is CASSQGTYGSISGNTIYF. CDR3 sequence (DNA): TGCGCCAGCAGCCAAGGAACTTATGGGTCCATCTCTGGAAACACCATATATTTT.